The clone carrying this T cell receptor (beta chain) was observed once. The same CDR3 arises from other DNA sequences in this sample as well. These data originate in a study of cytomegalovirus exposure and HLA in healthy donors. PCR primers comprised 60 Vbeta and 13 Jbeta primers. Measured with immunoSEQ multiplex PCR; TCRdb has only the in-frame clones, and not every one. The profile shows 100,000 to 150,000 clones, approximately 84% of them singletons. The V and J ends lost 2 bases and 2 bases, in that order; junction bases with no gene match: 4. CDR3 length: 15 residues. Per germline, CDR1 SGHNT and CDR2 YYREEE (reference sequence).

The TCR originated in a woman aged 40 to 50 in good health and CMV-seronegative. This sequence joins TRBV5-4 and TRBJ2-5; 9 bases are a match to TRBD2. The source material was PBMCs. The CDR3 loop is CASSFRLAGQETQYF. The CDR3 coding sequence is TGTGCCAGCAGCTTTCGGCTAGCGGGGCAAGAGACCCAGTACTTC.